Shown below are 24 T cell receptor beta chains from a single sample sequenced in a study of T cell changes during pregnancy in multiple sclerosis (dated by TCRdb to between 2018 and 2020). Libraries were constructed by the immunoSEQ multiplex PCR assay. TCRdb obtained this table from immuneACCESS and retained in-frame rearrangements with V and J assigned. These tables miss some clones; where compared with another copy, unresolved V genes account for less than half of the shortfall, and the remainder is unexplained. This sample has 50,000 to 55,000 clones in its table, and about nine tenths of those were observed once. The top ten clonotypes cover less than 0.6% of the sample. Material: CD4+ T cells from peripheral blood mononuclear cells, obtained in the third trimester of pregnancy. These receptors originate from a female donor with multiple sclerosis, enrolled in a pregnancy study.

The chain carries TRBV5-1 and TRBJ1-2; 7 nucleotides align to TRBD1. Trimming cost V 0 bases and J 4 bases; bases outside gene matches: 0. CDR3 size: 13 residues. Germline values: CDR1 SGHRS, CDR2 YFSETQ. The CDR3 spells CASSLEGAYGYTF. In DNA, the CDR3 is TGCGCCAGCAGCTTGGAGGGGGCCTATGGCTACACCTTC.

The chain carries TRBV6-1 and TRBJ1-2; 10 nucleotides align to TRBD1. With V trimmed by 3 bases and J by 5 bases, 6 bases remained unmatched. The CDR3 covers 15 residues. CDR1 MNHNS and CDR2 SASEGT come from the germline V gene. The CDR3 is CASSEDGQGVYGYTF. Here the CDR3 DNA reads TGTGCCAGCAGTGAGGACGGACAGGGGGTATATGGCTACACCTTC.

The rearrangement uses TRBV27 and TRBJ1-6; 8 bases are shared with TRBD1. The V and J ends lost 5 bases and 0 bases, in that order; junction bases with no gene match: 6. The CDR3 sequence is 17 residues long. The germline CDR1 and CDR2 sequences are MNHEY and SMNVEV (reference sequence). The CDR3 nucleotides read TGTGCCAGCAGTCTACGGACAGGGAGCTCCTATAATTCACCCCTCCACTTT. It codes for CASSLRTGSSYNSPLHF.

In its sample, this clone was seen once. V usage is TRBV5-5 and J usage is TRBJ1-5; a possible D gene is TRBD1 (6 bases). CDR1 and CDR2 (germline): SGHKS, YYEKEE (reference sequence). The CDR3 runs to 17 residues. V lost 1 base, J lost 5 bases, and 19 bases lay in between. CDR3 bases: TGTGCCAGCAGCTTGTTCCCGGCAGGGGCGCTCCATCAGCCCCAGCATTTT. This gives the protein CASSLFPAGALHQPQHF.

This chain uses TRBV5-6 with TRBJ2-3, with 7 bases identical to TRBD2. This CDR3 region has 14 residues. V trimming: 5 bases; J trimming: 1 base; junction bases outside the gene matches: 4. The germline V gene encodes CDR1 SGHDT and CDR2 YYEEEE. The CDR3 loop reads CASSRGGGTDTQYF. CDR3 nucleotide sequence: TGTGCCAGCAGTAGGGGAGGGGGCACAGATACGCAGTATTTT. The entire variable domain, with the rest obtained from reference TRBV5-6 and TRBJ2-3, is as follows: DAGVTQSPTHLIKTRGQQVTLRCSPKSGHDTVSWYQQALGQGPQFIFQYYEEEERQRGNFPDRFSGHQFPNYSSELNVNALLLGDSALYLCASSRGGGTDTQYFGPGTRLTVL.

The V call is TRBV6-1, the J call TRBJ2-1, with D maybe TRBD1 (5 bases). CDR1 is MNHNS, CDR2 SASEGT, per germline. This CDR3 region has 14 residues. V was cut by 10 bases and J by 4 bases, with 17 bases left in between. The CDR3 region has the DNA TGTGCCACCCAGGGATTACAAATATACAATGAGCAGTTCTTC. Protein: CATQGLQIYNEQFF.

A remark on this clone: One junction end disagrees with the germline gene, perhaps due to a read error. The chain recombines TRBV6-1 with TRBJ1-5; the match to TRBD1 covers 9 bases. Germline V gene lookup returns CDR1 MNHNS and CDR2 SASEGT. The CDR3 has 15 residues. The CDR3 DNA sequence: TGTACCAGCAGCCCGACAGGGGGAAGCAATCAGCCCCAGCATTTT. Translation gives CTSSPTGGSNQPQHF.

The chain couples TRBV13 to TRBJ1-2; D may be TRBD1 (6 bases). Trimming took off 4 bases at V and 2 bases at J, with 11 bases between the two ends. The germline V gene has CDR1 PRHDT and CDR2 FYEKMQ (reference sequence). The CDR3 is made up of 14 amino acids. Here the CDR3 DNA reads TGTGCCAGCAGCTCAAAGACAGGCAACTATGGCTACACCTTC. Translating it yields CASSSKTGNYGYTF.

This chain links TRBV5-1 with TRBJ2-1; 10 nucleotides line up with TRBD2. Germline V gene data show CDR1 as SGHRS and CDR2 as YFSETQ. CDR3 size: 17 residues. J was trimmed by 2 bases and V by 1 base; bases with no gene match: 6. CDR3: CASSLLPGTSAYNEQFF. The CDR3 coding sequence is TGCGCCAGCAGCTTGCTCCCCGGGACTAGCGCCTACAATGAGCAGTTCTTC.

CDR3 DNA: TGTGCCAGCAGCACCCGACAGGGGGGAAATCAGCCCCAGCATTTT. As protein: CASSTRQGGNQPQHF. This chain uses TRBV6-1 with TRBJ1-5; 9 nucleotides agree with TRBD1. CDR1 is MNHNS and CDR2 is SASEGT in the germline V gene. The CDR3 runs 15 residues. Trimming took 6 bases from V and 4 from J; bases not matched to a gene: 7.

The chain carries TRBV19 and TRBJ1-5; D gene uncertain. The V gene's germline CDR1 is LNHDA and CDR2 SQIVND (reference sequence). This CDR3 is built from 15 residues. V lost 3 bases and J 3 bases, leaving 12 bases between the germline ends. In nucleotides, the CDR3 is TGTGCCAGTAGTATCCGAGCGGGATTCAATCAGCCCCAGCATTTT. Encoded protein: CASSIRAGFNQPQHF.

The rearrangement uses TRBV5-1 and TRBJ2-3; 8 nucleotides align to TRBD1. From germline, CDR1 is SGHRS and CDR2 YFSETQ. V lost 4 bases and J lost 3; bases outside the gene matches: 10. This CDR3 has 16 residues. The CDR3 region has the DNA TGCGCCAGCAGCACGGACAGGGAATGGGAAACAGATACGCAGTATTTT. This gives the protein CASSTDREWETDTQYF.

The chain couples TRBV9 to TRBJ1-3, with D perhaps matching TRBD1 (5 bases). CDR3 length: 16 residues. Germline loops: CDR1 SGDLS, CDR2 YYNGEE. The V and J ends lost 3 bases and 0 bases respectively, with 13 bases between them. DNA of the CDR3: TGTGCCAGCAGCGCCCCCGGACAAAACTCTGGAAACACCATATATTTT. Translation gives CASSAPGQNSGNTIYF.

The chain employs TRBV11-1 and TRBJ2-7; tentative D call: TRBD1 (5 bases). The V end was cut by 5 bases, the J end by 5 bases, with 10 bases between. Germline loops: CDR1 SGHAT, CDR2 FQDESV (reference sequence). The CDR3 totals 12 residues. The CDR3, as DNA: TGTGCCAGCAGCGGACAAGGGGACGAGCAGTACTTC. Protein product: CASSGQGDEQYF.

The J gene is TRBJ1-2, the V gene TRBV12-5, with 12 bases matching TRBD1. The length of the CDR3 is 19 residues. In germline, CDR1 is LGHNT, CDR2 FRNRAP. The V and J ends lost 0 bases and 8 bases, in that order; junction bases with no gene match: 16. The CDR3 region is CASGLVITAGQGAINGYTF. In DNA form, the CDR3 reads TGTGCTAGTGGTTTGGTTATCACGGCGGGACAGGGGGCAATCAACGGCTACACCTTC.

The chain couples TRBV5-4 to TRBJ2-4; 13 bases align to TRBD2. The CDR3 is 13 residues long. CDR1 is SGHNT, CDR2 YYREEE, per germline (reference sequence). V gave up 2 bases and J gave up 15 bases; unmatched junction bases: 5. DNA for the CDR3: TGTGCCAGCAGCTTCGGACTAGCGGGAGTAGTGTACTTC. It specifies CASSFGLAGVVYF. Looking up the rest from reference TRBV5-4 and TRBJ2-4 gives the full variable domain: ETGVTQSPTHLIKTRGQQVTLRCSSQSGHNTVSWYQQALGQGPQFIFQYYREEENGRGNFPPRFSGLQFPNYSSELNVNALELDDSALYLCASSFGLAGVVYFGAGTRLSVL.

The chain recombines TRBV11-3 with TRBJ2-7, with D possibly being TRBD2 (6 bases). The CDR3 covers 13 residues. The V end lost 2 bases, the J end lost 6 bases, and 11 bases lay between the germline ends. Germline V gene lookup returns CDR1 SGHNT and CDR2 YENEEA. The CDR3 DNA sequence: TGTGCCAGCAGCTTACTGGGGGGTCTCGAGCAGTACTTC. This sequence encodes CASSLLGGLEQYF.

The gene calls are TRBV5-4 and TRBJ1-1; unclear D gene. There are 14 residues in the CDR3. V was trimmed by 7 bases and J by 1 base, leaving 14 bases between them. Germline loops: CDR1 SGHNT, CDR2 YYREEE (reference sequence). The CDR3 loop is CASGFVEGNTEAFF. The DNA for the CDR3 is TGTGCCAGCGGTTTTGTCGAGGGGAACACTGAAGCTTTCTTT.

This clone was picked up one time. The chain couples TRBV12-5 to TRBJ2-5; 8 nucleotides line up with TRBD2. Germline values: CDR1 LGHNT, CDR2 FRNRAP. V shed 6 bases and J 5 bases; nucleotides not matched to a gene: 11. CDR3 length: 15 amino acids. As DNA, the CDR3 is TGTGCTAGTGGGCCCGGGACTAGGGGATATGAGACCCAGTACTTC. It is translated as CASGPGTRGYETQYF.

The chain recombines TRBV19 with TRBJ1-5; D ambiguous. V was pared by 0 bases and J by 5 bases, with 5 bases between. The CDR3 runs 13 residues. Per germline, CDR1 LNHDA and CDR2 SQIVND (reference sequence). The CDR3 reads CASSIDRDQPQHF. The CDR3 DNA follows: TGTGCCAGTAGTATAGATCGGGATCAGCCCCAGCATTTT.

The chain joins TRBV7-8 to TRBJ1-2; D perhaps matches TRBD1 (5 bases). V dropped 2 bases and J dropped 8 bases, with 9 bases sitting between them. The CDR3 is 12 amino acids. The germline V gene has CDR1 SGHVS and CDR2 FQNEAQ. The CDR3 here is CASSLRGGGYTF. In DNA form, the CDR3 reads TGTGCCAGCAGCTTAAGGGGCGGCGGCTACACCTTC. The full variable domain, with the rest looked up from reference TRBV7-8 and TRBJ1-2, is GAGVSQSPRYKVAKRGQDVALRCDPISGHVSLFWYQQALGQGPEFLTYFQNEAQLDKSGLPSDRFFAERPEGSVSTLKIQRTQQEDSAVYLCASSLRGGGYTFGSGTRLTVV.

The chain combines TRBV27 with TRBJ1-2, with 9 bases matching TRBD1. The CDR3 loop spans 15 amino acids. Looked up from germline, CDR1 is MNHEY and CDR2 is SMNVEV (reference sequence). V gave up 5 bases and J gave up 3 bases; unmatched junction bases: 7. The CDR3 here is CASSIIGTGHYGYTF. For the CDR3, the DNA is TGTGCCAGCAGTATCATCGGGACAGGGCACTATGGCTACACCTTC.

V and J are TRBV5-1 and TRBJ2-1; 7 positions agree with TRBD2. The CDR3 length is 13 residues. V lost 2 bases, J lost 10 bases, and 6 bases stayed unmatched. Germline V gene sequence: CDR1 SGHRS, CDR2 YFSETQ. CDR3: CASSFPGGQEQFF. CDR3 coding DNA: TGCGCCAGCAGCTTTCCGGGAGGTCAAGAGCAGTTCTTC. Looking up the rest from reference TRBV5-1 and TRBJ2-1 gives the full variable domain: KAGVTQTPRYLIKTRGQQVTLSCSPISGHRSVSWYQQTPGQGLQFLFEYFSETQRNKGNFPGRFSGRQFSNSRSEMNVSTLELGDSALYLCASSFPGGQEQFFGPGTRLTVL.

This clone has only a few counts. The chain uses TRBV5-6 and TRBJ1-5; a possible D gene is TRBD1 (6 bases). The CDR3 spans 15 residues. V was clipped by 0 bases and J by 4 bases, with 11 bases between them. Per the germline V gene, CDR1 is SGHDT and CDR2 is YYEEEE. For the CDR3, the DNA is TGTGCCAGCAGCTTGGGGCAGGGGTTTAATCAGCCCCAGCATTTT. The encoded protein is CASSLGQGFNQPQHF.